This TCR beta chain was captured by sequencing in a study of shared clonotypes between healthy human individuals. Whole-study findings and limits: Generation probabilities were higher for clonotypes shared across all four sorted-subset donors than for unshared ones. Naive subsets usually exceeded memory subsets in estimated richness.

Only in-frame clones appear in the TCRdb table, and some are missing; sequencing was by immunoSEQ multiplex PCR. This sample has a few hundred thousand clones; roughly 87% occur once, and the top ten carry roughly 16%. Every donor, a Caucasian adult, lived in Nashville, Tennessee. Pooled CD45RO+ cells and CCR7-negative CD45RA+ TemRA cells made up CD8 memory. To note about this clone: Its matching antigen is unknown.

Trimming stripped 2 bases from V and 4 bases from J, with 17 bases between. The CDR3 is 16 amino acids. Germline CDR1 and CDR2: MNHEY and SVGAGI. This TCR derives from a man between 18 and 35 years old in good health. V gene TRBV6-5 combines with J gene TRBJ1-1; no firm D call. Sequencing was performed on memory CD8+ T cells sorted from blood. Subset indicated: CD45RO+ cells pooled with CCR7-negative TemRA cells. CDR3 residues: CASSYATPAVGTEAFF. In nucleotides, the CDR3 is TGTGCCAGCAGTTACGCAACCCCTGCAGTGGGCACTGAAGCTTTCTTT.